The TCR beta chain described here comes from a study of OX40 agonist ivuxolimab in advanced cancers. General study findings and limits: Some nonresponders additionally presented with little normalized T-cell clonal expansion. The expanded peripheral T cells' antigen specificity was not determined.

TCRdb's copy holds only in-frame clones and misses some; the assay was immunoSEQ multiplex PCR. The sample carries tens of thousands of clones, 87% recorded once. Concerning this clone itself: What it binds is not known.

Blood sampling took place at baseline, cycle 4 day 1, and cycle 7 day 1. Germline V gene lookup returns CDR1 LNHDA and CDR2 SQIVND (reference sequence). V was pared by 7 bases and J by 3 bases, with 12 bases between. The CDR3 is 13 amino acids. This chain connects TRBV19 to TRBJ1-1, with D hard to call. This sample comprised CD4+ or CD8+ T cells sorted from blood, obtained in a trial of the OX40 agonist ivuxolimab. The receptor was isolated from an adult with an advanced solid tumor such as melanoma, head and neck, liver or kidney cancer. The CDR3 here is CASNPGWDTEAFF. The CDR3 DNA follows: TGTGCCAGTAACCCCGGTTGGGACACTGAAGCTTTCTTT.